This T cell receptor beta chain comes out of a study of regulatory T cells in long-lasting Graves disease. Stated time point: newly diagnosed GD, antithyroid drugs for less than 3 months. Construction of the TCR library relied on RNA isolated from PBMCs. This clonotype has ten or more counts. TCR beta libraries were built with iRepertoire HTBI primers and Arm-PCR of CDR3 regions. TCRdb called the multiplex PCR reads again in MiXCR, with one record for every CDR3 protein. Among roughly 500,000 distinct CDR3 sequences listed, around 12% were seen once. The same specimen was also included in a second study, on T cells in Graves' hyperthyroidism and ophthalmopathy. As that study records: Stable Graves' hyperthyroidism denoted no ophthalmopathy progression over 18 months. In the blood, most expanded thyroid clonotypes above 0.001 appeared as well.

The sequence was collected from a woman aged 25-40 years with Graves disease. Sequenced here: peripheral blood mononuclear cells (PBMCs), sampled at new diagnosis, from a patient treated with antithyroid drugs.

For the CDR3, the DNA is TGTGCCAGCAGTTTCGGACTAGCGGGAGGGCCCTATACGCAGTATTTT. Protein product: CASSFGLAGGPYTQYF. The J gene is TRBJ2-3, the V gene TRBV27, with 15 nucleotides matching TRBD2. Germline V gene data show CDR1 as MNHEY and CDR2 as SMNVEV (reference sequence). The CDR3 consists of 16 residues. With V trimmed by 3 bases and J by 7 bases, 5 bases remained unmatched.